This passage covers 31 T cell receptor beta chains from one sample sequenced in a study of regulatory T cells in long-lasting Graves disease (dated by TCRdb to the early 2020s). Libraries came from multiplex PCR. The run used an Illumina HiSeq 4000. TCR beta libraries were built with iRepertoire HTBI primers and Arm-PCR amplification of CDR3 regions. TCRdb trimmed the raw reads at Q25, called clones with MiXCR and kept productive beta chains. Merged by CDR3 protein, the rows form single entries marked with the most common genes and DNA. The sample table contains about 660,000 distinct CDR3 sequences; only one count was recorded for around 30% of them. The ten largest make up under 55% of the sample. The sample's time point label, in plain terms: persistent/refractory GD, antithyroid drugs over 5 years with positive TRAb. For both TCR sequencing and RNA sequencing, RNA was extracted from PBMCs in TRIzol.

Sequencing used peripheral blood mononuclear cells (PBMCs), obtained when the disease was refractory, from a patient treated with antithyroid drugs. These receptors came from a female donor with Graves disease.

At least ten counts were recorded for this clonotype. The rearrangement joins TRBV28 to TRBJ1-5, with D unclear. Between the trimmed V and J ends, which lost 6 bases and 2 bases, there was a span of 17 bases. CDR1 is MDHEN, CDR2 SYDVKM, per germline. The CDR3 totals 16 residues. The CDR3 region has the DNA TGTGCCAGCAGACCCCCTTGGTGGGAGGGCAATCAGCCCCAGCATTTT. Its protein is CASRPPWWEGNQPQHF.

This clonotype was observed at least ten times. The chain links TRBV2 to TRBJ1-2, with D maybe TRBD1 (5 bases). This CDR3 contains 15 residues. Germline V CDR1 and CDR2: SNHLY, FYNNEI. The V end was cut by 5 bases, the J end by 4 bases, with 17 bases between. CDR3 amino acids: CASSPSQGVGYGYTF. The DNA of the CDR3 is TGTGCCAGCAGTCCGAGTCAAGGGGTGGGCTATGGCTACACCTTC.

The chain employs TRBV6-1 and TRBJ2-2; unclear D gene. V was pared by 2 bases and J by 1 base, with 5 bases between. The CDR3 is 14 residues long. Looked up from germline, CDR1 is MNHNS and CDR2 is SASEGT. The CDR3 sequence: CASSEFWNTGELFF. The CDR3 coding sequence is TGTGCCAGCAGTGAATTCTGGAACACCGGGGAGCTGTTTTTT.

The gene calls are TRBV9 and TRBJ2-3, with 9 bases lining up with TRBD2. Trimming removed 0 bases from V and 3 bases from J; junction bases left unmatched: 2. This CDR3 region has 15 residues. Germline CDR1 reads SGDLS; CDR2 reads YYNGEE. Written as DNA, the CDR3 is TGTGCCAGCAGCGTAGGGCTAGCGGGGACAGATACGCAGTATTTT. It translates to CASSVGLAGTDTQYF.

This clonotype was observed a handful of times. This chain joins TRBV7-9 and TRBJ2-7; tentatively, D is TRBD1 (6 bases). CDR1 is SEHNR, CDR2 FQNEAQ, per germline (reference sequence). This CDR3 is 15 amino acids long. Trimming took 4 bases from V and 3 from J, leaving 16 bases between them. The CDR3 protein is CASSSLDRNLYEQYF. The CDR3 nucleotides read TGTGCCAGCAGCTCCCTAGACAGGAACCTCTACGAGCAGTACTTC.

This clonotype was detected only a few times. The chain employs TRBV6-1 and TRBJ2-7; 10 positions agree with TRBD1. The germline V gene encodes CDR1 MNHNS and CDR2 SASEGT. CDR3 length: 13 amino acids. V lost 6 bases to trimming and J lost 6 bases; unmatched junction nucleotides: 5. CDR3 bases: TGTGCCAGCAGCGACAGGGGGCGCGGCGAGCAGTACTTC. This encodes CASSDRGRGEQYF.

This clonotype was picked up a small number of times. J is TRBJ1-1 and V is TRBV7-9; 9 bases agree with TRBD1. Trimming at V came to 5 bases and at J to 3 bases, leaving 4 bases not matched to a gene. CDR1 and CDR2 (germline): SEHNR, FQNEAQ (reference sequence). The CDR3 consists of 14 residues. The chain's CDR3 is CASSPDRGDTEAFF. The CDR3 region has the DNA TGTGCCAGCAGCCCGGACAGGGGTGACACTGAAGCTTTCTTT.

This rearrangement joins TRBV27 to TRBJ2-7, with 9 nucleotides matching TRBD1. This CDR3 is 17 amino acids long. Losses at the gene ends were 5 bases for V and 2 bases for J; bases not matched to a gene: 13. Germline CDR1 MNHEY, CDR2 SMNVEV (reference sequence). CDR3 nucleotides: TGTGCCAGCAGTAGAGGACAGGGGAGCGCACGTACCTACGAGCAGTACTTC. Translated, it gives CASSRGQGSARTYEQYF.

The chain is built from TRBV10-1 and TRBJ2-5, with a tentative D call TRBD2 (5 bases). The CDR3 runs to 14 residues. Trimming cost V 0 bases and J 1 base, with 6 bases left between them. In germline, CDR1 is WNHNN, CDR2 SYGVQD (reference sequence). As DNA, the CDR3 is TGCGCCAGCAGTGAGTCGAGGGTCCAAGAGACCCAGTACTTC. The encoded protein is CASSESRVQETQYF.

This chain connects TRBV12-3 or TRBV12-4 to TRBJ2-3; D gene ambiguous. The CDR3 runs 12 residues. Deletions cut 8 bases from V and 2 bases from J, with 8 bases between. The CDR3 DNA reads as TGTGCCAGCGGATGGAACACAGATACGCAGTATTTT. It yields the protein CASGWNTDTQYF.

This clonotype was detected only a few times. This CDR3 is CASREREGRGEQFF. CDR3 DNA sequence: TGTGCCAGCAGGGAGCGGGAGGGTCGGGGTGAGCAGTTCTTC. The V call is TRBV2, the J call TRBJ2-1; 10 nucleotides align to TRBD2. The CDR3 contains 14 residues. V lost 6 bases, J lost 9 bases, and 8 bases stayed unmatched. Germline CDR1 is SNHLY and CDR2 is FYNNEI.

This clonotype has at least ten counts. The chain carries TRBV2 and TRBJ2-5; D remains ambiguous. The CDR3 runs to 14 residues. V shed 4 bases and J shed 4 bases, with 13 bases lying between them. The germline CDR1 and CDR2 sequences are SNHLY and FYNNEI. CDR3 nucleotides: TGTGCCAGCAGTGGCCGGACGCATGCAGAGACCCAGTACTTC. As protein: CASSGRTHAETQYF. The variable domain in full, completed from reference TRBV2 and TRBJ2-5, reads EPEVTQTPSHQVTQMGQEVILRCVPISNHLYFYWYRQILGQKVEFLVSFYNNEISEKSEIFDDQFSVERPDGSNFTLKIRSTKLEDSAMYFCASSGRTHAETQYFGPGTRLLVL.

J is TRBJ1-4 and V is TRBV5-1, with D possibly TRBD1 on 6 matching bases. The CDR3 sequence is 17 residues long. The V gene lost 0 bases and the J gene lost 6 bases, with 18 bases spanning the gap. The germline CDR1 and CDR2 sequences are SGHRS and YFSETQ. The CDR3 DNA is TGCGCCAGCAGCTTGGTCGGCAGGGGACGACTTGATGAAAAACTGTTTTTT. This encodes CASSLVGRGRLDEKLFF. Full variable domain (rest looked up from reference TRBV5-1 and TRBJ1-4): KAGVTQTPRYLIKTRGQQVTLSCSPISGHRSVSWYQQTPGQGLQFLFEYFSETQRNKGNFPGRFSGRQFSNSRSEMNVSTLELGDSALYLCASSLVGRGRLDEKLFFGSGTQLSVL.

The V gene is TRBV6-2 or TRBV6-3, the J gene TRBJ1-2, with D perhaps TRBD1 (6 bases). The CDR3 runs 13 residues. Per germline, CDR1 MNHEY and CDR2 SVGEGT. V lost 5 bases to trimming and J lost 6 bases, with 13 bases between them. Written as DNA, the CDR3 is TGTGCCAGCAGTGGTGGGACAACAGATGGCTACACCTTC. This encodes CASSGGTTDGYTF.

The CDR3 reads CASSEGPSYEAFF. In nucleotides, the CDR3 is TGTGCCAGCAGTGAGGGACCCAGCTATGAAGCTTTCTTT. The V and J genes are TRBV2 and TRBJ1-1; a possible D gene is TRBD1 (5 bases). The germline V gene encodes CDR1 SNHLY and CDR2 FYNNEI. V lost 3 bases and J 7 bases, leaving 12 bases between the germline ends. This CDR3 region has 13 residues.

This clonotype was observed a few times. The V gene is TRBV7-2, the J gene TRBJ2-2, with 8 bases identical to TRBD2. The J segment lost 6 bases and the V segment lost 2 bases, leaving 11 bases of the junction unmatched. There are 17 residues in the CDR3. Germline V gene data show CDR1 as SGHTA and CDR2 as FQGNSA. DNA for the CDR3: TGTGCCAGCAGCTTATGGGGTAGCGGGACGGGCTCCGGGGAGCTGTTTTTT. It yields the protein CASSLWGSGTGSGELFF.

As to this clonotype: A read error is possible here, since a much larger clone lies one base away. In this CDR3 the conserved last residue, phenylalanine or tryptophan, is missing, so a read error is likely. This chain joins TRBV12-3 or TRBV12-4 and TRBJ1-5, with 11 bases that match TRBD1. The CDR3 contains 14 residues. V gave up 5 bases and J gave up 9 bases; unmatched junction bases: 6. This chain's CDR3 is CASSGTGGSTPQHL. CDR3 DNA: TGTGCCAGCAGTGGGACAGGGGGGAGCACGCCCCAGCATCTT.

This clonotype was counted a few times. The rearrangement joins TRBV20-1 to TRBJ1-2; D may be TRBD1 (5 bases). The CDR3 runs 12 residues. The ends were cut back, 1 base at V and 8 bases at J, with 11 bases in the middle. Germline V CDR1 and CDR2: DFQATT, SNEGSKA (reference sequence). This chain's CDR3 is CSARVPGDGYTF. The CDR3 bases are TGCAGTGCTAGAGTACCGGGGGACGGCTACACCTTC.

This clonotype has a count of ten or more. V gene TRBV11-2 combines with J gene TRBJ1-2; a possible D gene is TRBD1 (6 bases). V gave up 1 base and J gave up 7 bases, with 19 bases separating them. Looked up from germline, CDR1 is SGHAT and CDR2 is FQNNGV. The CDR3 extends over 16 amino acids. The CDR3 coding sequence is TGTGCCAGCAGCTTAGGGAGTGCGGGGGGCAACGTTGGCTACACCTTC. Translating it yields CASSLGSAGGNVGYTF.

This clonotype was seen more than once but under ten times. Here the CDR3 DNA reads TGTGCCAGCAGCTTCACCACTAGCGGCCAGGACGAGCAGTACTTC. It is translated as CASSFTTSGQDEQYF. The rearrangement uses TRBV27 and TRBJ2-7, with 8 bases that match TRBD2. CDR1 and CDR2 (germline): MNHEY, SMNVEV (reference sequence). V dropped 6 bases and J dropped 5; count of bases not matched to a gene: 12. The CDR3 has 15 residues.

This clonotype was counted only a few times. J is TRBJ1-5 and V is TRBV20-1; tentative D call: TRBD1 (5 bases). Germline-derived CDR1 and CDR2 are DFQATT and SNEGSKA (reference sequence). The V gene lost 1 base and the J gene lost 3 bases, with 13 bases spanning the gap. The CDR3 contains 15 residues. CDR3 residues: CSARVGAGNNQPQHF. The CDR3, as DNA: TGCAGTGCTAGAGTTGGGGCAGGTAACAATCAGCCCCAGCATTTT.

The V and J genes are TRBV12-3 or TRBV12-4 and TRBJ2-2; 7 bases match TRBD2. Losses at the gene ends were 5 bases for V and 7 bases for J; bases not matched to a gene: 13. CDR3 length equals 16 residues. In DNA form, the CDR3 reads TGTGCCAGCAGTCACCACTTGGGAGGGGTTGTCGGGGAGCTGTTTTTT. Translating gives CASSHHLGGVVGELFF.

This chain connects TRBV12-5 to TRBJ1-1; D not resolved. This CDR3 comprises 14 residues. Germline V CDR1 and CDR2: LGHNT, FRNRAP. V gave up 2 bases and J gave up 6 bases, with 13 bases separating them. The CDR3 loop reads CASGLSGGMAEAFF. The CDR3, as DNA: TGTGCTAGTGGTTTGTCGGGTGGGATGGCTGAAGCTTTCTTT.

This sequence joins TRBV11-2 and TRBJ1-1; D remains unclear. V gave up 5 bases and J gave up 1 base, with 17 bases separating them. The CDR3 is made up of 16 amino acids. CDR1 SGHAT and CDR2 FQNNGV come from the germline V gene. This chain's CDR3 is CASSRIRRSANTEAFF. CDR3 coding DNA: TGTGCCAGCAGCCGGATTAGGAGGTCCGCGAACACTGAAGCTTTCTTT.

This clonotype has a handful of counts. The DNA of the CDR3 is TGTGCCAGCAGTGAAGGACTAGCGGAACCCTCTGGGGCCAACGTCCTGACTTTC. Its protein product is CASSEGLAEPSGANVLTF. This rearrangement joins TRBV2 to TRBJ2-6; TRBD2 agrees at 9 bases. CDR1 is SNHLY, CDR2 FYNNEI, per germline. The CDR3 consists of 18 residues. The V segment lost 1 base and the J segment 0 bases; nucleotides outside the gene matches: 4.

This clonotype has more than one count but fewer than ten. Written as DNA, the CDR3 is TGCAGTGCCACAGTCATCGAGCAGTACTTC. Translated, it gives CSATVIEQYF. This chain joins TRBV20-1 and TRBJ2-7; D remains unclear. The V and J ends lost 6 bases and 6 bases respectively, with 9 bases between them. Germline V gene data show CDR1 as DFQATT and CDR2 as SNEGSKA (reference sequence). This CDR3 has 10 amino acids.

The V and J genes are TRBV20-1 and TRBJ2-7; D ambiguous. CDR3 size: 13 residues. The germline V gene encodes CDR1 DFQATT and CDR2 SNEGSKA (reference sequence). Trimming stripped 1 base from V and 6 bases from J, with 13 bases between. The CDR3 DNA follows: TGCAGTGCTAGAGTTTCCGGGTCCCGCGAGCAGTACTTC. Translation: CSARVSGSREQYF.

In its sample, this clonotype was seen many times. The V call is TRBV28, the J call TRBJ1-5; perhaps TRBD1 as D (6 bases). Trimming left V 7 bases short and J 0 bases short, with 19 bases between. CDR3 length: 17 amino acids. The V gene's germline CDR1 is MDHEN and CDR2 SYDVKM. The CDR3 nucleotides read TGTGCCAGCACTTCCCGACACTGGACAGCTAGCAATCAGCCCCAGCATTTT. This encodes CASTSRHWTASNQPQHF.

CDR3 nucleotide sequence: TGCGCCAGCAGTGAGCGAGGGAACTCCTATAATTCACCCCTCCACTTT. The encoded protein is CASSERGNSYNSPLHF. V usage is TRBV10-2 and J usage is TRBJ1-6, with D unresolved. V was pared by 2 bases and J by 0 bases, with 8 bases between. This CDR3 has 16 residues. Germline V gives CDR1 WSHSY, CDR2 SAAADI.

The chain couples TRBV7-6 to TRBJ2-7, with D maybe TRBD2 (6 bases). Between the trimmed V and J ends, which lost 4 bases and 3 bases, there was a span of 10 bases. The germline V gene encodes CDR1 SGHVS and CDR2 FNYEAQ. This CDR3 contains 13 residues. The CDR3 loop reads CASSYREDYEQYF. DNA of the CDR3: TGTGCCAGCAGCTATAGGGAGGACTACGAGCAGTACTTC.

The rearrangement links TRBV27 to TRBJ1-2; D call uncertain. CDR1 is MNHEY and CDR2 is SMNVEV in the germline V gene (reference sequence). V lost 5 bases and J lost 4, with 17 bases in between. The CDR3 has 15 residues. Here the CDR3 reads CASSPGSPALYGYTF. CDR3 nucleotides: TGTGCCAGCAGTCCCGGGTCGCCTGCCCTCTATGGCTACACCTTC.